This TCR beta chain was identified during a study of post-analysis software for immune sequencing data. In the study overall: Disease trajectories encompassed relapsing-remitting, secondary progressive and progressive-relapsing multiple sclerosis. Regarding the study as a whole: When patients were compared with controls, a handful of TRBV segments were more frequent, TRBV5-6, TRBV5-1 and TRBV20-1 among them. People with multiple sclerosis had a significantly lower normalized Chao1 diversity than controls did. Batch-mates among the samples co-clustered strongly by F measure.

On this clonotype: Its antigen is unknown.

cDNA libraries for TCR beta contained unique molecular identifiers. T cells numbering roughly 0.9 to 10 million yielded cDNA molecules that totaled about 500,000. TCRdb re-called the PCR reads through MiXCR, storing one row per CDR3 protein. Of about 500,000 distinct CDR3 sequences in the sample, around 40% are singletons; the top ten hold around an eighth. The germline CDR1 and CDR2 sequences are SGHTA and FQGTGA. Trimming stripped 0 bases from V and 4 bases from J, with 9 bases between. The CDR3 is 15 residues long. The J gene is TRBJ2-2, the V gene TRBV7-3, with D tentatively TRBD1 (5 bases). The TCR originated in a girl aged 10 to 17 with multiple sclerosis. Source material: blood. The CDR3 region is CASSLTGVVTGELFF. CDR3 DNA: TGTGCCAGCAGCTTAACAGGGGTTGTCACCGGGGAGCTGTTTTTT.